This passage covers 29 T cell receptor beta chains from one sample sequenced in a study of control samples from healthy donors and cancer patients. Libraries were prepared by immunoSEQ multiplex PCR; TCRdb keeps only in-frame clonotypes and omits some of them. The table has about 160,000 clones, roughly 90% seen once. The specimen was blood. The receptor set was obtained from a woman aged 25 to 39 in good health.

As to this clone: Additional DNA sequences in this sample encode the identical CDR3. V gene TRBV6-4 combines with J gene TRBJ2-3, with 10 bases that match TRBD2. CDR1 is MRHNA and CDR2 is SNTAGT in the germline V gene. The junction had 1 base not matched to a gene; V was cut back by 4 bases and J by 0 bases. This CDR3 is 15 amino acids long. In DNA, the CDR3 is TGTGCCAGCAGTGCGACTAGCGGGAGCACAGATACGCAGTATTTT. The encoded protein is CASSATSGSTDTQYF.

DNA for the CDR3: TGTGCCAGCAGCGCTCTAAGCACAGATACGCAGTATTTT. It encodes CASSALSTDTQYF. The gene calls are TRBV9 and TRBJ2-3; D is uncertain. Between the trimmed V and J ends, which lost 3 bases and 0 bases, there was a span of 5 bases. CDR1 and CDR2 (germline): SGDLS, YYNGEE. The CDR3 has 13 amino acids.

This clone appeared a single time. The chain is built from TRBV20-1 and TRBJ2-7; D gene uncertain. CDR3 length: 11 amino acids. V lost 6 bases and J 0 bases, leaving 6 bases between the germline ends. Germline values: CDR1 DFQATT, CDR2 SNEGSKA (reference sequence). The CDR3 loop is CSAHHSYEQYF. The CDR3 DNA is TGCAGTGCCCACCACTCCTACGAGCAGTACTTC.

The chain recombines TRBV14 with TRBJ2-7; D is uncertain. From germline, CDR1 is SGHDN and CDR2 FVKESK. The CDR3 has 12 residues. V was pared by 4 bases and J by 3 bases, with 7 bases between. The CDR3 DNA follows: TGTGCCAGCAGCCCCTCCGACTACGAGCAGTACTTC. Translating it yields CASSPSDYEQYF.

This chain uses TRBV27 with TRBJ2-2; D ambiguous. The CDR3 has 16 residues. CDR1 and CDR2 from the germline V gene are MNHEY and SMNVEV (reference sequence). The V gene lost 4 bases and the J gene lost 1 base, with 13 bases spanning the gap. The CDR3 nucleotides read TGTGCCAGCAGTTCACTGAACTCACTGAACACCGGGGAGCTGTTTTTT. It yields the protein CASSSLNSLNTGELFF.

In its sample, this clone was seen once. This chain links TRBV29-1 with TRBJ2-3, with TRBD2 identical over 8 bases. The CDR3 covers 15 residues. The germline CDR1 and CDR2 sequences are SQVTM and ANQGSEA. The V segment lost 4 bases and the J segment 2 bases; nucleotides outside the gene matches: 8. In DNA form, the CDR3 reads TGCAGCGTTGGAGAAGCGGGGGTATTCACAGATACGCAGTATTTT. Translation gives CSVGEAGVFTDTQYF.

J is TRBJ2-1 and V is TRBV10-3; D is undetermined. The CDR3 contains 12 residues. Per germline, CDR1 ENHRY and CDR2 SYGVKD. Trimming removed 0 bases at V and 10 bases at J, with 7 bases between. CDR3 protein: CAISESMSEQFF. The CDR3 region has the DNA TGTGCCATCAGTGAGTCGATGTCAGAGCAGTTCTTC.

The rearrangement links TRBV27 to TRBJ2-7; D uncertain. V was shortened by 0 bases and J by 1 base, with 7 bases between the two germline ends. CDR1 MNHEY and CDR2 SMNVEV come from the germline V gene (reference sequence). The CDR3 loop spans 14 amino acids. CDR3 in amino acids: CASSLSPDSYEQYF. In nucleotides, the CDR3 is TGTGCCAGCAGTTTATCTCCAGATTCCTACGAGCAGTACTTC.

This chain joins TRBV10-3 and TRBJ2-7, with TRBD2 identical over 9 bases. The CDR3 consists of 13 residues. CDR1 and CDR2 (germline): ENHRY, SYGVKD. V trimming: 10 bases; J trimming: 0 bases; junction bases outside the gene matches: 4. The CDR3 sequence is CATRGGGSYEQYF. CDR3 coding DNA: TGTGCCACCCGCGGGGGGGGCTCCTACGAGCAGTACTTC.

In its sample, this clone was seen once. The chain has TRBV6-5 and TRBJ2-1; 9 bases fit TRBD2. The germline V gene has CDR1 MNHEY and CDR2 SVGAGI. The CDR3 spans 15 residues. J gave up 8 bases and V 8 bases, and 13 bases lay outside the gene matches. Here the CDR3 reads CASSASGMGRDEQFF. The CDR3 DNA reads as TGTGCCAGCTCTGCTAGCGGGATGGGGCGTGATGAGCAGTTCTTC.

Only one count was recorded for this clone. The CDR3 sequence: CASSAVPQVPNYGYTF. In nucleotides, the CDR3 is TGTGCCAGCAGTGCGGTCCCCCAGGTTCCGAACTATGGCTACACCTTC. V and J are TRBV5-5 and TRBJ1-2; no reliable D call. CDR1 and CDR2 from the germline V gene are SGHKS and YYEKEE (reference sequence). CDR3 length: 16 amino acids. V lost 5 bases and J 2 bases, leaving 19 bases between the germline ends.

The genes are TRBV5-1 and TRBJ2-1; TRBD2 matches 9 bases. The CDR3 has 17 amino acids. Germline V gene data show CDR1 as SGHRS and CDR2 as YFSETQ. V shed 0 bases and J 2 bases; nucleotides not matched to a gene: 6. The CDR3 sequence is CASSLAGLAPTYNEQFF. As DNA, the CDR3 is TGCGCCAGCAGCTTGGCTGGACTAGCGCCTACCTACAATGAGCAGTTCTTC.

The chain carries TRBV28 and TRBJ1-6, with 7 nucleotides matching TRBD1. Germline CDR1 MDHEN, CDR2 SYDVKM. The CDR3 spans 18 residues. V lost 4 bases to trimming and J lost 1 base; unmatched junction nucleotides: 10. In DNA, the CDR3 is TGTGCCAGCAGTTCACCAGAGTGGACAGGATCCTATAATTCACCCCTCCACTTT. Its protein is CASSSPEWTGSYNSPLHF.

This chain uses TRBV6-5 with TRBJ2-1; D is ambiguous. This CDR3 is built from 15 residues. Trimming took 2 bases from V and 3 from J, leaving 11 bases between them. In germline, CDR1 is MNHEY, CDR2 SVGAGI. This chain's CDR3 is CASSYEAGRYNEQFF. CDR3 bases: TGTGCCAGCAGTTACGAGGCCGGACGCTACAATGAGCAGTTCTTC.

The gene calls are TRBV29-1 and TRBJ1-6; D call uncertain. Germline CDR1 is SQVTM and CDR2 is ANQGSEA. The CDR3 totals 12 residues. V dropped 7 bases and J dropped 8 bases, with 12 bases sitting between them. The CDR3 region has the DNA TGCAGCGCTAAACTTGGGGATTCACCCCTCCACTTT. The encoded protein is CSAKLGDSPLHF.

V gene TRBV9 combines with J gene TRBJ2-2; the D is unclear. The CDR3 is 13 residues long. V shed 0 bases and J shed 6 bases, with 6 bases lying between them. Germline values: CDR1 SGDLS, CDR2 YYNGEE. This CDR3 reads CASSVGGSGELFF. CDR3 DNA: TGTGCCAGCAGCGTAGGGGGATCCGGGGAGCTGTTTTTT.

The V and J genes are TRBV3-1 (or the pseudogene TRBV3-2) and TRBJ2-7; 8 bases agree with TRBD2. CDR1 and CDR2 from the germline V gene are LGHDT and YNNKEL (reference sequence). This CDR3 is 17 amino acids long. The J segment lost 2 bases and the V segment lost 0 bases, leaving 9 bases of the junction unmatched. Written as DNA, the CDR3 is TGTGCCAGCAGCCAAGATGTTAGCGGGATGATAACCTACGAGCAGTACTTC. Translation gives CASSQDVSGMITYEQYF.

The CDR3 DNA reads as TGTGCCAGCAGCCGCATGGGAGAGACCCAGTACTTC. Residues: CASSRMGETQYF. The gene calls are TRBV7-8 and TRBJ2-5; D not resolved. The CDR3 loop spans 12 amino acids. The ends were cut back, 5 bases at V and 4 bases at J, with 8 bases in the middle. Germline V gives CDR1 SGHVS, CDR2 FQNEAQ.

This clone occurred once. The chain is built from TRBV19 and TRBJ2-7, with 8 bases fitting TRBD1. The CDR3 contains 14 residues. With 4 bases clipped from V and 6 bases from J, the junction kept 8 bases outside the gene matches. Germline-derived CDR1 and CDR2 are LNHDA and SQIVND (reference sequence). CDR3 nucleotide sequence: TGTGCCAGTAGTACAACCGGGACAGGCGGCGAGCAGTACTTC. It yields the protein CASSTTGTGGEQYF.

The CDR3: CASSRQGQGYTF. The CDR3, as DNA: TGTGCCAGCAGCCGACAGGGGCAGGGCTACACCTTC. The chain couples TRBV16 to TRBJ1-2; 8 bases are shared with TRBD1. V shed 4 bases, J shed 8 bases, and the junction held 3 bases outside the gene matches. Germline V lookup: CDR1 KGHSY, CDR2 FQNENV. The CDR3 has 12 residues.

The V and J genes are TRBV6-5 and TRBJ1-4; D not resolved. The germline gives CDR1 MNHEY, CDR2 SVGAGI. CDR3 length: 14 residues. V gave up 0 bases and J gave up 5 bases, with 7 bases separating them. The DNA for the CDR3 is TGTGCCAGCAGTTACTCGACCCTAAATGAAAAACTGTTTTTT. Its protein product is CASSYSTLNEKLFF.

V usage is TRBV18 and J usage is TRBJ1-2; no clear D. The CDR3 spans 13 residues. Germline V CDR1 and CDR2: KGHSH, LQKENI. Trimming took 1 base from V and 4 from J, leaving 7 bases between them. DNA for the CDR3: TGTGCCAGCTCACCACAGGAGGTCTATGGCTACACCTTC. Its translation: CASSPQEVYGYTF.

The rearrangement uses TRBV9 and TRBJ1-1; TRBD1 agrees at 7 bases. The CDR3 length is 14 residues. The ends lost 2 bases at V and 4 bases at J; junction bases unmatched: 5. The germline V gene encodes CDR1 SGDLS and CDR2 YYNGEE. DNA of the CDR3: TGTGCCAGCAGCGTCGGCTGGACAGGCACTGAAGCTTTCTTT. This gives the protein CASSVGWTGTEAFF.

The rearrangement uses TRBV19 and TRBJ1-5; D gene uncertain. The germline V gene encodes CDR1 LNHDA and CDR2 SQIVND (reference sequence). The CDR3 contains 15 residues. Trimming stripped 7 bases from V and 3 bases from J, with 16 bases between. The DNA for the CDR3 is TGTGCCAGTACTTCTATGGTGGGGTTCAATCAGCCCCAGCATTTT. Protein sequence: CASTSMVGFNQPQHF. The complete variable domain, with remaining parts taken from reference TRBV19 and TRBJ1-5, reads DGGITQSPKYLFRKEGQNVTLSCEQNLNHDAMYWYRQDPGQGLRLIYYSQIVNDFQKGDIAEGYSVSREKKESFPLTVTSAQKNPTAFYLCASTSMVGFNQPQHFGDGTRLSIL.

CDR3 protein: CASSPLLSGANVLTF. The CDR3 nucleotides read TGTGCCAGCAGTCCGCTGCTCTCTGGGGCCAACGTCCTGACTTTC. The genes are TRBV11-2 and TRBJ2-6; no clear D. CDR3 length: 15 residues. Trimming cost V 6 bases and J 0 bases, with 9 bases left between them. Germline V gene sequence: CDR1 SGHAT, CDR2 FQNNGV.

The rearrangement links TRBV9 to TRBJ2-7, with D tentatively TRBD1 (5 bases). CDR1 is SGDLS and CDR2 is YYNGEE in the germline V gene. The germline V and J ends were trimmed by 0 bases and 6 bases, with 13 bases remaining between them. The CDR3 is 14 amino acids. For the CDR3, the DNA is TGTGCCAGCAGCGTAGCTGCGACAGTTAGCGAGCAGTACTTC. Encoded protein: CASSVAATVSEQYF.

The chain is built from TRBV10-3 and TRBJ2-1, with TRBD2 matching 11 bases. This CDR3 is built from 16 residues. Unmatched junction bases numbered 3, after V lost 4 bases and J lost 1 base. Germline V CDR1 and CDR2: ENHRY, SYGVKD. CDR3 in DNA: TGTGCCATCAGTGCGACTAGCGGGATATCCTACAATGAGCAGTTCTTC. This sequence encodes CAISATSGISYNEQFF.

This chain connects TRBV18 to TRBJ1-2; D not resolved. Germline loops: CDR1 KGHSH, CDR2 LQKENI. The CDR3 has 13 residues. Trimming stripped 2 bases from V and 7 bases from J, with 11 bases between. CDR3 sequence (DNA): TGTGCCAGCTCACCAGTGGAGGAGGCTGGCTACACCTTC. Translated: CASSPVEEAGYTF.

V usage is TRBV5-1 and J usage is TRBJ1-1, with D hard to call. The CDR3 covers 12 residues. V was cut by 3 bases and J by 5 bases, with 8 bases left in between. CDR1 and CDR2 (germline): SGHRS, YFSETQ. For the CDR3, the DNA is TGCGCCAGCAGCTACGGCGGGACTGAAGCTTTCTTT. Translating it yields CASSYGGTEAFF.